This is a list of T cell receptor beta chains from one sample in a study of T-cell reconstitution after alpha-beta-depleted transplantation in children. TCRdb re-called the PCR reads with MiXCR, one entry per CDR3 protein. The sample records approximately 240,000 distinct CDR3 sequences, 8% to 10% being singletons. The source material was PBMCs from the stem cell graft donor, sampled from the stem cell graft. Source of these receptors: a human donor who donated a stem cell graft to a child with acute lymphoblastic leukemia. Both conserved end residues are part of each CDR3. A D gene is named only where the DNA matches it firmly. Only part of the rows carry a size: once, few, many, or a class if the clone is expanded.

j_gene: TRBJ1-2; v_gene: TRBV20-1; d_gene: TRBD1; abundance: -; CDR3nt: TGCAGTGCTAGAGACCCGACAGGGATCTATGGCTACACCTTC; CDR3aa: CSARDPTGIYGYTF
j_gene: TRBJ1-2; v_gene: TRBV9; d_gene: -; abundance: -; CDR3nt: TGTGCCAGCAGCGTAGAAGGTCAGGTCTATGGCTACACCTTC; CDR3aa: CASSVEGQVYGYTF
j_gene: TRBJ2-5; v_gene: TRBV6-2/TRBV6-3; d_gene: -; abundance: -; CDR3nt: TGTGCCAGCAGTTGGGGACGCCAAGAGACCCAGTACTTC; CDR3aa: CASSWGRQETQYF
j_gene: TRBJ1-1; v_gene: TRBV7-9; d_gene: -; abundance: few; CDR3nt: TGTGCCAGCAGCTTAGGACAGTCCCCGGGGGAGGCTTTCTTT; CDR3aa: CASSLGQSPGEAFF
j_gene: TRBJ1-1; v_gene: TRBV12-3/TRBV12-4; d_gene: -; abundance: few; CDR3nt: TGTGCCAGCAGTCCAACCGGGACGGCCACTGAAGCTTTCTTT; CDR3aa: CASSPTGTATEAFF
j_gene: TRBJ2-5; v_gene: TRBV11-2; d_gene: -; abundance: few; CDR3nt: TGTGCCAGCAGCTTAAGGCCCCAAGAGACCCAGTACTTC; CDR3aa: CASSLRPQETQYF
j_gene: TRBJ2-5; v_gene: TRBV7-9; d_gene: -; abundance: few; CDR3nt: TGTGCCAGCAGCTTAGCCCAGGTGGAGACCCAGTACTTC; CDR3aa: CASSLAQVETQYF
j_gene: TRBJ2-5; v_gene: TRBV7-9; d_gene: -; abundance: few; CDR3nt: TGTGCCAGCAGCTTAGTAGAGGGGGGGAAGGAGACCCAGTACTTC; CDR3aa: CASSLVEGGKETQYF
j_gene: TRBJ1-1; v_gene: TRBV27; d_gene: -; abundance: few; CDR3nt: TGTGCCAGCAGTCCCAACCCTTCCTGGAACACTGAAGCTTTCTTT; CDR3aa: CASSPNPSWNTEAFF
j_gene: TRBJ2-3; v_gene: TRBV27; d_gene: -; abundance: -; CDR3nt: TGTGCCAGCAGAACCGGGACCGTGGGAGATATGCAGTATTTT; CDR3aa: CASRTGTVGDMQYF
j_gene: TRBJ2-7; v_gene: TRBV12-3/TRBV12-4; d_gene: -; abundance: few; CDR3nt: TGTGCCAGCAGTCCGCCCAACGTTGACAGGTTCAGCTCCTACGAGCAGTACTTC; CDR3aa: CASSPPNVDRFSSYEQYF